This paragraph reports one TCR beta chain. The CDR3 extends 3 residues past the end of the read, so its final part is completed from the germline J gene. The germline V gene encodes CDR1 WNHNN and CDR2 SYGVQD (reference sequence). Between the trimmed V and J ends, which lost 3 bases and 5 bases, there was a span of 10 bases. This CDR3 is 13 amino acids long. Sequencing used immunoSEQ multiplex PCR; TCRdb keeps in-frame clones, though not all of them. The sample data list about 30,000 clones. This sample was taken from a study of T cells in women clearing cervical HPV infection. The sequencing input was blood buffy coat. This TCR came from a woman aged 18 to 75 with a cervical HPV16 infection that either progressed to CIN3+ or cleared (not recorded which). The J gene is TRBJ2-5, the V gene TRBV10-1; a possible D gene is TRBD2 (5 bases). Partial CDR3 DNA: TGCGCCAGCAGTGAACGAGGGTGGGAGACC. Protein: CASSERGWET. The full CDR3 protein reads CASSERGWETQYF.